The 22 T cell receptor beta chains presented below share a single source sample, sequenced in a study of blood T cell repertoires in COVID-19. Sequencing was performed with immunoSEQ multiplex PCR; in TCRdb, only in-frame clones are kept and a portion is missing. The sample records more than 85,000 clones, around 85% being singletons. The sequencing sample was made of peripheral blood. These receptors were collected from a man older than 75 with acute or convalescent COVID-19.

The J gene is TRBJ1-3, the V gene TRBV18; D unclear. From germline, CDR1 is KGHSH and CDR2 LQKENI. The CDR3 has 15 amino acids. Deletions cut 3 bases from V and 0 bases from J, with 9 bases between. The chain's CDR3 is CASSPSGNSGNTIYF. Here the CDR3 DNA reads TGTGCCAGCTCACCTAGCGGAAACTCTGGAAACACCATATATTTT.

The CDR3 coding sequence is TGTGCCAGCAGCCGCCCAGGACAGGGGTCGGAGACCCAGTACTTC. Translating it yields CASSRPGQGSETQYF. The V call is TRBV5-4, the J call TRBJ2-5; TRBD1 matches at 9 bases. Germline values: CDR1 SGHNT, CDR2 YYREEE (reference sequence). This CDR3 comprises 15 residues. The V segment lost 4 bases and the J segment 5 bases; nucleotides outside the gene matches: 9.

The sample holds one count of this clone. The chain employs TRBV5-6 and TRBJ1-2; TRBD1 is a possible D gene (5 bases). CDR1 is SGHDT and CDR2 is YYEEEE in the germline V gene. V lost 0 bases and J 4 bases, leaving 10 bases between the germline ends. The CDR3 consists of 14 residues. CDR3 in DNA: TGTGCCAGCAGCTTGGGTCAGGGTGGCTATGGCTACACCTTC. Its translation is CASSLGQGGYGYTF.

The CDR3 region is CASSLAGTSNEQFF. The CDR3, as DNA: TGTGCCAGCAGCTTAGCAGGGACTAGTAACGAGCAGTTCTTC. J is TRBJ2-1 and V is TRBV7-9; 8 bases fit TRBD2. Germline lookup yields CDR1 SEHNR and CDR2 FQNEAQ (reference sequence). CDR3 length: 14 residues. Trimming took 0 bases from V and 10 from J; bases not matched to a gene: 5. Filled out from reference TRBV7-9 and TRBJ2-1, the complete variable domain reads DTGVSQNPRHKITKRGQNVTFRCDPISEHNRLYWYRQTLGQGPEFLTYFQNEAQLEKSRLLSDRFSAERPKGSFSTLEIQRTEQGDSAMYLCASSLAGTSNEQFFGPGTRLTVL.

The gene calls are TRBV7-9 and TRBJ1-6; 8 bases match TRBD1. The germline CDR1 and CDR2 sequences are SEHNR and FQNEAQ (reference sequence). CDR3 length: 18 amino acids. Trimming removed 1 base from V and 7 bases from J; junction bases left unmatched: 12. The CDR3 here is CASSLGPPDRVLNSPLHF. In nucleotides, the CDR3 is TGTGCCAGCAGCTTAGGCCCCCCGGACAGGGTATTGAATTCACCCCTCCACTTT.

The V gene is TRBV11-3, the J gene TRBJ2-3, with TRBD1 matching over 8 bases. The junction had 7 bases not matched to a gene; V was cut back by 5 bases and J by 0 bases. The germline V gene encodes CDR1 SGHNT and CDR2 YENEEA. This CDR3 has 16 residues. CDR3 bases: TGTGCCAGCAGCGCCGGACAGGGCCATAGCACAGATACGCAGTATTTT. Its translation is CASSAGQGHSTDTQYF. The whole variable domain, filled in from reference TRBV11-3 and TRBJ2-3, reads EAGVVQSPRYKIIEKKQPVAFWCNPISGHNTLYWYLQNLGQGPELLIRYENEEAVDDSQLPKDRFSAERLKGVDSTLKIQPAELGDSAVYLCASSAGQGHSTDTQYFGPGTRLTVL.

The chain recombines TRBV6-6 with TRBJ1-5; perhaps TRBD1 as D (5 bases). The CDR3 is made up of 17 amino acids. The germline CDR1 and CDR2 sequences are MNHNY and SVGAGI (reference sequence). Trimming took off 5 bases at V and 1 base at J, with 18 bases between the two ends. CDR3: CASSPPPRVPSNQPQHF. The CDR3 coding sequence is TGTGCCAGCAGTCCCCCCCCCAGGGTGCCCAGCAATCAGCCCCAGCATTTT.

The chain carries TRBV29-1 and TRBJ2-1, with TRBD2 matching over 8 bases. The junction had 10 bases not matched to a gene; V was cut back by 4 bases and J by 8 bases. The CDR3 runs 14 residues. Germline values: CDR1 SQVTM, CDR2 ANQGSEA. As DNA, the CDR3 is TGCAGCGTTGCGCTAGCGGGCCAGCCCCATGAGCAGTTCTTC. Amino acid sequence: CSVALAGQPHEQFF.

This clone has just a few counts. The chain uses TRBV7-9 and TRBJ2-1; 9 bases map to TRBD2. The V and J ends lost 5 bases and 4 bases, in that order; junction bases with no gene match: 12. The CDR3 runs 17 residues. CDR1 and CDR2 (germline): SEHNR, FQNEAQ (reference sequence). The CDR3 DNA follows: TGTGCCAGCAGCCCCCGTGGGCCTAGCGGGACTTACAATGAGCAGTTCTTC. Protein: CASSPRGPSGTYNEQFF.

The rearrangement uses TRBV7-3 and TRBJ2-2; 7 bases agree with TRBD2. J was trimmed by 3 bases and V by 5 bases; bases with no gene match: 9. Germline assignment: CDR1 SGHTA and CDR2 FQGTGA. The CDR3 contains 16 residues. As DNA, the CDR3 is TGTGCCAGCAGCCCCAAGGGCGGGAGTTACACCGGGGAGCTGTTTTTT. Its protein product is CASSPKGGSYTGELFF.

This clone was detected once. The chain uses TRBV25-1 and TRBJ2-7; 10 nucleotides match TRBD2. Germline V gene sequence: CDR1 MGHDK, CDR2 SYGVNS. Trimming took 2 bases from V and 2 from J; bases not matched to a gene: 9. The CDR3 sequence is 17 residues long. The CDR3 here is CASSETSASGRTYEQYF. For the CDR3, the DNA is TGTGCCAGCAGTGAAACCTCGGCTAGCGGGAGAACCTACGAGCAGTACTTC.

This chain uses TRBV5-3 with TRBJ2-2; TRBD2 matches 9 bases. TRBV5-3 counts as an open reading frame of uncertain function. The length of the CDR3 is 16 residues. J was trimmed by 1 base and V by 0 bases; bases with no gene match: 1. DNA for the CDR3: TGTGCCAGAAGCTTGGGGCGGGAGGGGAACACCGGGGAGCTGTTTTTT. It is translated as CARSLGREGNTGELFF.

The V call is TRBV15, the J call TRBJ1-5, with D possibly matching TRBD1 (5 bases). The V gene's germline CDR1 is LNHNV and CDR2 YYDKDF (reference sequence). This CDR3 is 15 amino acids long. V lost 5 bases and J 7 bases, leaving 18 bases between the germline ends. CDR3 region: CATSLLQRGSQPQHF. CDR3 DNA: TGTGCCACCAGCTTACTCCAGCGGGGGTCGCAGCCCCAGCATTTT.

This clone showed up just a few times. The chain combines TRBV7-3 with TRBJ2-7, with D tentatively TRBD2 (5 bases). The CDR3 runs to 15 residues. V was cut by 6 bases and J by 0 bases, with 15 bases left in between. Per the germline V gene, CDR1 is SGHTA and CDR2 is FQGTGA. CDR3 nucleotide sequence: TGTGCCAGCAGGCTAGGCGGGCATTACTCCTACGAGCAGTACTTC. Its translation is CASRLGGHYSYEQYF.

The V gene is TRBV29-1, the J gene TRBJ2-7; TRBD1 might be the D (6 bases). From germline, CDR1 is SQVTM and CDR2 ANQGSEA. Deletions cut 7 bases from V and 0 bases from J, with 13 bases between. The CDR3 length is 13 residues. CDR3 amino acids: CSGARTDSYEQYF. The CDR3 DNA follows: TGCAGCGGGGCGAGGACAGACTCCTACGAGCAGTACTTC.

DNA for the CDR3: TGTGCCACCAGTGGTGTTGGGGTAGCGGGAGGCGTCCAAGAGACCCAGTACTTC. Its translation: CATSGVGVAGGVQETQYF. This rearrangement joins TRBV24-1 to TRBJ2-5; 10 bases align to TRBD2. Germline trimming cut 5 bases from V and 1 base from J; bases unmatched to any gene: 12. The CDR3 sequence is 18 residues long. From germline, CDR1 is KGHDR and CDR2 SFDVKD.

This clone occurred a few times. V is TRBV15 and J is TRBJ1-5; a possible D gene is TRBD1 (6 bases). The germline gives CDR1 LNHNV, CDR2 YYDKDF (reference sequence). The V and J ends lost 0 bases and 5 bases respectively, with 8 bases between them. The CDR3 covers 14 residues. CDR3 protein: CATSRDRGYQPQHF. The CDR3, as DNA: TGTGCCACCAGCAGAGACAGGGGATATCAGCCCCAGCATTTT. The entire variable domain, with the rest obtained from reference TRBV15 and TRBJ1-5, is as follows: DAMVIQNPRYQVTQFGKPVTLSCSQTLNHNVMYWYQQKSSQAPKLLFHYYDKDFNNEADTPDNFQSRRPNTSFCFLDIRSPGLGDTAMYLCATSRDRGYQPQHFGDGTRLSIL.

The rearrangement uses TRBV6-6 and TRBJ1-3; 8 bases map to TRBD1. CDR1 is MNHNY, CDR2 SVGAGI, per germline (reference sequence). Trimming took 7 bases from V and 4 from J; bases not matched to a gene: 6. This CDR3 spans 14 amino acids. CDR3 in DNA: TGTGCCAGCACCCTACCAGGGGGCGGAAACACCATATATTTT. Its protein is CASTLPGGGNTIYF.

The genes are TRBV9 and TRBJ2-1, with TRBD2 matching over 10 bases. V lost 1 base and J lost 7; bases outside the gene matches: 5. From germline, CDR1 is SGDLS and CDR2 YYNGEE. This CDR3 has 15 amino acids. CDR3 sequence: CASSVRTSGGNEQFF. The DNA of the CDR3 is TGTGCCAGCAGCGTACGGACTAGCGGAGGGAATGAGCAGTTCTTC.

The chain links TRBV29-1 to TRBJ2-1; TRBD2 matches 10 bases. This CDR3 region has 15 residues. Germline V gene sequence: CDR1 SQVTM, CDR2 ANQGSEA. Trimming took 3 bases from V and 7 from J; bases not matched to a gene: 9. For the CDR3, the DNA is TGCAGCGTTGATGGGAGGGCTAGCGGGAGTAATGAGCAGTTCTTC. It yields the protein CSVDGRASGSNEQFF.

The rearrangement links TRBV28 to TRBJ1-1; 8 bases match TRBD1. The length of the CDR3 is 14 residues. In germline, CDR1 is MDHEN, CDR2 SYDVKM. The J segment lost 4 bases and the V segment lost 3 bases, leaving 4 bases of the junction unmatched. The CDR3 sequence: CASSLVQGATEAFF. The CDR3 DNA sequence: TGTGCCAGCAGTTTGGTTCAGGGGGCCACTGAAGCTTTCTTT.

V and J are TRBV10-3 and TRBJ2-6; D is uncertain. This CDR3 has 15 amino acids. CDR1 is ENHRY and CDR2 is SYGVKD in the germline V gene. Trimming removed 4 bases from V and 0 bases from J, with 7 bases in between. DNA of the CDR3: TGTGCCATCAGTGGGCTCAACTCTGGGGCCAACGTCCTGACTTTC. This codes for CAISGLNSGANVLTF.